This passage covers 24 T cell receptor beta chains from one sample sequenced in a study of T cell clonality in common variable immunodeficiency. No antigens are known for them. Generated by immunoSEQ multiplex PCR, the TCRdb table keeps only in-frame clones and is missing some. This sample carries under 25,000 clones and no singletons, and about 6.3% goes to the top ten. Study conclusions and caveats: Reportedly, TCR beta sequences from common variable immunodeficiency showed fewer deletions and N-nucleotide insertions.

The specimen was peripheral blood mononuclear cells. Every receptor here comes from a human donor with common variable immunodeficiency.

This clone was detected many times. The part of the CDR3 DNA that was read is TGCAGTGCTAGTATAGATTACGAG. It codes for CSASIDYE. The CDR3 reads in full as CSASIDYEQYF. The chain uses TRBV20-1 and TRBJ2-7; D unclear. Coverage ceases 3 residues before the CDR3 finishes, and the germline J gene fills in the end. This CDR3 contains 11 residues. Germline CDR1 and CDR2: DFQATT and SNEGSKA (reference sequence). V was shortened by 3 bases and J by 4 bases, with 7 bases between the two germline ends.

To note about this clone: The read falls 3 residues short of the CDR3 end, and the missing part is taken from the germline J gene. The chain uses TRBV7-9 and TRBJ1-3; D is undetermined. Germline CDR1 reads SEHNR; CDR2 reads FQNEAQ (reference sequence). The V and J ends lost 5 bases and 0 bases respectively, with 11 bases between them. The CDR3 is 15 amino acids. This CDR3 reads CASSTRMSSGNTIYF. Partial CDR3 DNA: TGTGCCAGCAGCACTCGTATGAGCTCTGGAAACACC.

Judged by abundance, this clone is medium-sized (0.01 to 0.1%). The CDR3 extends 3 residues past the end of the read, so its final part is completed from the germline J gene. The chain is built from TRBV5-1 and TRBJ1-1; D may be TRBD1 (6 bases). V lost 4 bases to trimming and J lost 4 bases, with 17 bases between them. Germline CDR1 reads SGHRS; CDR2 reads YFSETQ. The CDR3 spans 15 residues. CDR3 loop: CASSPGQFGSTEAFF. The CDR3 bases that were read are TGCGCCAGCAGCCCAGGACAGTTTGGGTCCACTGAA.

With respect to this clone: The missing CDR3 end, 3 residues past where the read stops, is filled in from the germline J gene. The chain employs TRBV19 and TRBJ2-5, with D perhaps TRBD1 or TRBD2 (6 bases each). CDR1 and CDR2 from the germline V gene are LNHDA and SQIVND (reference sequence). V was trimmed by 7 bases and J by 5 bases, leaving 29 bases between them. The CDR3 loop spans 18 amino acids. The CDR3 bases that were read are TGTGCCAGTAAGTATGCGGCAGGGGAGGAAGGTAACGAGGAGACC. It translates to CASKYAAGEEGNEET. The CDR3, in full, reads CASKYAAGEEGNEETQYF.

This clone was observed at least ten times. The CDR3 goes on 3 residues after the read ends, and that part is filled in from the germline J gene. V usage is TRBV19 and J usage is TRBJ1-1, with 9 bases that match TRBD1. From germline, CDR1 is LNHDA and CDR2 SQIVND (reference sequence). The length of the CDR3 is 12 residues. Trimming took 10 bases from V and 7 from J; bases not matched to a gene: 7. The CDR3 sequence is CATLTGGDEAFF. The CDR3 bases that were read are TGTGCCACTCTAACAGGGGGCGATGAA.

This clone was observed a few times. The missing CDR3 end, 3 residues past where the read stops, is filled in from the germline J gene. This rearrangement joins TRBV5-1 to TRBJ2-7; 13 nucleotides line up with TRBD2. V dropped 0 bases and J dropped 6; count of bases not matched to a gene: 15. The CDR3 is made up of 19 amino acids. The germline V gene has CDR1 SGHRS and CDR2 YFSETQ. This CDR3 is CASSLGPLGSGTSGTEQYF. CDR3 bases read: TGCGCCAGCAGCTTGGGCCCTCTGGGGTCCGGGACTAGCGGGACCGAG. Together with reference TRBV5-1 and TRBJ2-7, the CDR3 gives the full variable domain: KAGVTQTPRYLIKTRGQQVTLSCSPISGHRSVSWYQQTPGQGLQFLFEYFSETQRNKGNFPGRFSGRQFSNSRSEMNVSTLELGDSALYLCASSLGPLGSGTSGTEQYFGPGTRLTVT.

This clone was detected only a few times. The missing CDR3 end, 3 residues past where the read stops, is filled in from the germline J gene. The chain carries TRBV19 and TRBJ1-2, with D tentatively TRBD1 (5 bases). The germline V gene has CDR1 LNHDA and CDR2 SQIVND (reference sequence). Trimming stripped 6 bases from V and 4 bases from J, with 12 bases between. The CDR3 is made up of 13 amino acids. The CDR3 bases that were read are TGTGCCAGTAGGGCCGTGGGGGGCTATGGC. This gives the protein CASRAVGGYG. The full-length CDR3 reads as CASRAVGGYGYTF.

Turning to this clone: The read is 3 residues too short to cover the CDR3 end, so that end is filled in from the germline J gene. J is TRBJ2-7 and V is TRBV2, with 8 bases fitting TRBD1. CDR1 SNHLY and CDR2 FYNNEI come from the germline V gene. Germline trimming cut 6 bases from V and 0 bases from J; bases unmatched to any gene: 7. CDR3 size: 15 residues. The part of the CDR3 DNA that was read is TGTGCCAGCAGGGTTGGGACAGGCCGCTCCTACGAG. Translation: CASRVGTGRSYE. The whole CDR3 reads CASRVGTGRSYEQYF.

A word on this clone: The DNA ends 3 residues before the CDR3 does, and the rest of the CDR3 is filled in from the germline J gene. V is TRBV7-6 and J is TRBJ1-6; no clear D gene. Germline CDR1 and CDR2: SGHVS and FNYEAQ. This CDR3 is built from 16 residues. Trimming cost V 1 base and J 5 bases, with 12 bases left between them. The sequenced part of the CDR3 DNA is TGTGCCAGCAGCTTAGAGATTTTAGGGCATAATTCACCC. Encoded protein: CASSLEILGHNSP. The full CDR3 reads CASSLEILGHNSPLHF.

Comment on this clone: Mismatch with germline at one junction end may stem from a read error. The read falls 3 residues short of the CDR3 end, and the missing part is taken from the germline J gene. The chain joins TRBV6-1 to TRBJ1-1; TRBD1 matches 7 bases. This CDR3 comprises 15 residues. Germline V gives CDR1 MNHNS, CDR2 SASEGT. The part of the CDR3 DNA that was read is TGTGCCAGCAGCGAAGAGGGGGCCGTGAACACTGAA. Translating gives CASSEEGAVNTE. The full CDR3 protein reads CASSEEGAVNTEAFF.

This clone has a count of ten or more. The read ends 3 residues before the CDR3 terminus; that terminus is restored from the germline J gene. The chain combines TRBV20-1 with TRBJ2-5; D perhaps matches TRBD1 (5 bases). CDR3 length: 15 amino acids. V was cut by 0 bases and J by 2 bases, with 13 bases left in between. The V gene's germline CDR1 is DFQATT and CDR2 SNEGSKA (reference sequence). CDR3 DNA (partial): TGCAGTGCTAGAGATCTGTGGGGCGATCAAGAGACC. As protein: CSARDLWGDQET. The whole CDR3 protein reads CSARDLWGDQETQYF.

Regarding this clone: With the read ending 3 residues before the CDR3 end, the germline J gene is used to fill in that end. The chain carries TRBV7-3 and TRBJ2-1, with 7 nucleotides matching TRBD1. V trimming: 5 bases; J trimming: 5 bases; junction bases outside the gene matches: 12. Germline-derived CDR1 and CDR2 are SGHTA and FQGTGA. The CDR3 has 16 residues. CDR3 in amino acids: CASSNPTGLLHNEQFF. The part of the CDR3 DNA that was read is TGTGCCAGCAGCAACCCGACAGGGTTGCTCCACAATGAG.

This clone has only a few counts. This sample also contains other DNA sequences that code for the same CDR3. The CDR3 DNA, read in part, is TGCGCCAGCAGCCTAGGGACAGGGGGCCGGGGTACTGAA. This gives the protein CASSLGTGGRGTE. From start to end, the CDR3 is CASSLGTGGRGTEAFF. The V gene is TRBV5-1, the J gene TRBJ1-1; 12 positions match TRBD1. The read is 3 residues too short to cover the CDR3 end, so that end is filled in from the germline J gene. The V gene end was trimmed by 4 bases and the J gene end by 5 bases; junction bases not matched to a gene: 9. The CDR3 loop spans 16 amino acids. CDR1 is SGHRS, CDR2 YFSETQ, per germline.

In this sample, this clone turned up many times. The missing CDR3 end, 3 residues past where the read stops, is filled in from the germline J gene. The chain joins TRBV5-1 to TRBJ2-1; perhaps TRBD2 as D (5 bases). Germline lookup yields CDR1 SGHRS and CDR2 YFSETQ. Trimming stripped 1 base from V and 5 bases from J, with 7 bases between. The CDR3 covers 13 residues. The CDR3 loop is CASSLMRDNEQFF. Partial CDR3 DNA: TGCGCCAGCAGCTTGATGAGGGACAATGAG.

This clone was observed many times. The read finishes 3 residues shy of the CDR3 end, and the germline J gene is used to complete it. The chain couples TRBV7-2 to TRBJ2-7, with TRBD2 matching 7 bases. CDR1 and CDR2 from the germline V gene are SGHTA and FQGNSA. V lost 5 bases, J lost 6 bases, and 13 bases stayed unmatched. CDR3 length equals 15 residues. The CDR3 is CASSLARLATREQYF. The covered CDR3 bases are TGTGCCAGCAGCCTGGCGAGACTAGCAACCCGCGAG.

This clone was counted many times. The read finishes 3 residues shy of the CDR3 end, and the germline J gene is used to complete it. The chain combines TRBV7-2 with TRBJ2-1, with 8 bases aligning to TRBD2. V shed 1 base, J shed 4 bases, and the junction held 3 bases outside the gene matches. This CDR3 is built from 15 residues. The germline CDR1 and CDR2 sequences are SGHTA and FQGNSA. This chain's CDR3 is CASSLVRGEYNEQFF. The part of the CDR3 DNA that was read is TGTGCCAGCAGCTTAGTGCGGGGGGAGTACAATGAG.

On this clone: Read sequence stops 3 residues before the CDR3 end, and the germline J gene provides the missing end. The chain employs TRBV2 and TRBJ2-1; the D is unclear. The V gene lost 6 bases and the J gene lost 2 bases, with 14 bases spanning the gap. The CDR3 runs 15 residues. The germline gives CDR1 SNHLY, CDR2 FYNNEI. CDR3 bases read: TGTGCCAGCAGACGTACGGCGGAAACCTACAATGAG. Translating gives CASRRTAETYNE. The full CDR3 sequence reads CASRRTAETYNEQFF.

As to this clone: With the read ending 3 residues before the CDR3 end, the germline J gene is used to fill in that end. This chain connects TRBV5-1 to TRBJ2-1; TRBD2 aligns across 8 bases. CDR3 length: 15 residues. The junction had 8 bases not matched to a gene; V was cut back by 3 bases and J by 6 bases. CDR1 SGHRS and CDR2 YFSETQ come from the germline V gene. CDR3 amino acids: CASSSIAGSRNEQFF. The covered CDR3 bases are TGCGCCAGCAGCTCTATAGCGGGGTCCCGCAATGAG.

This clone was counted many times. The sequence runs out 3 residues before the end of the CDR3; the remainder is reconstructed from the germline J gene. This sequence joins TRBV19 and TRBJ2-4, with a weak D call TRBD1 (6 bases). CDR1 is LNHDA and CDR2 is SQIVND in the germline V gene (reference sequence). The CDR3 extends over 12 amino acids. Trimming took off 3 bases at V and 6 bases at J, with 6 bases between the two ends. CDR3 bases read: TGTGCCAGTAGTATGACAGGAAACATT. Protein sequence: CASSMTGNI. The whole CDR3 protein reads CASSMTGNIQYF.

By its share, this clone is large. The DNA ends 3 residues before the CDR3 does, and the rest of the CDR3 is filled in from the germline J gene. The V and J genes are TRBV5-6 and TRBJ2-7, with 7 bases aligning to TRBD1. V shed 4 bases and J 2 bases; nucleotides not matched to a gene: 3. The CDR3 is 13 residues long. CDR1 and CDR2 (germline): SGHDT, YYEEEE. The CDR3 DNA, read in part, is TGTGCCAGCAGCGTGGGACAGCCCTACGAG. Encoded protein: CASSVGQPYE. The CDR3, in full, reads CASSVGQPYEQYF. Full variable domain (outside the CDR3, taken from reference TRBV5-6 and TRBJ2-7): DAGVTQSPTHLIKTRGQQVTLRCSPKSGHDTVSWYQQALGQGPQFIFQYYEEEERQRGNFPDRFSGHQFPNYSSELNVNALLLGDSALYLCASSVGQPYEQYFGPGTRLTVT.

This clone was recorded at least ten times. The CDR3 goes on 3 residues after the read ends, and that part is filled in from the germline J gene. V usage is TRBV6-2 or TRBV6-3 and J usage is TRBJ1-2, with unresolved D. The CDR3 is made up of 16 amino acids. The ends were cut back, 6 bases at V and 4 bases at J, with 21 bases in the middle. Per the germline V gene, CDR1 is MNHEY and CDR2 is SVGEGT. The sequenced part of the CDR3 DNA is TGTGCCAGCAGCGCCGGGGTATGGTCGGGGTCCTATGGC. It specifies CASSAGVWSGSYG. The whole CDR3 reads CASSAGVWSGSYGYTF.

This clone was detected only a few times. The CDR3 is cut off 3 residues early in the read; its end comes from the germline J gene. V and J are TRBV19 and TRBJ1-3; 7 bases are shared with TRBD1. V was pared by 5 bases and J by 5 bases, with 9 bases of the junction left unmatched. Per germline, CDR1 LNHDA and CDR2 SQIVND (reference sequence). CDR3 length: 15 residues. The sequenced CDR3 bases are TGTGCCAGTAGTCCCTCTAGGGACAGTCGAAACACC. Protein product: CASSPSRDSRNT. The whole CDR3 protein reads CASSPSRDSRNTIYF.

This clone was seen only a few times. The read is 3 residues too short to cover the CDR3 end, so that end is filled in from the germline J gene. This chain joins TRBV7-8 and TRBJ2-3, with 10 bases matching TRBD2. The germline CDR1 and CDR2 sequences are SGHVS and FQNEAQ. The V segment lost 3 bases and the J segment 3 bases; nucleotides outside the gene matches: 9. The CDR3 extends over 17 amino acids. The CDR3 spells CASSFWGLAHTTDTQYF. Partial CDR3 DNA: TGTGCCAGCAGCTTCTGGGGACTAGCGCATACTACAGATACG.

There are a few counts of this clone. The read stops 3 residues short of the end of the CDR3; the missing end is completed from the germline J gene. The chain recombines TRBV29-1 with TRBJ2-5; 9 bases fit TRBD1. Germline CDR1 reads SQVTM; CDR2 reads ANQGSEA. CDR3 length equals 14 residues. With 5 bases clipped from V and 2 bases from J, the junction kept 6 bases outside the gene matches. The CDR3: CSVYRGRVQETQYF. The sequenced CDR3 bases are TGCAGCGTTTACAGGGGGCGCGTACAAGAGACC.